This entry concerns a single T cell receptor beta chain. The clone's antigen remains unknown. No much larger clone exists at a distance of one base, and base qualities are not known. The treatment or condition label for this specimen denotes: oral pan-JAK inhibitor, 5-10 mg twice daily. Lesional scalp punch biopsies and peripheral blood were collected from alopecia areata patients. PBMCs were isolated by density centrifugation and stained for CD3, CD4 and CD8, and CD4+ and CD8+ T cells were sorted on a FACSAria. This specimen belongs to a study of CD8+ T cells in alopecia areata (dated by TCRdb to the late 2010s). About the full investigation: The treated patients took part in an open-label pilot trial in which moderate-to-severe alopecia areata was treated with oral tofacitinib at 5 to 10 mg twice daily. Patients stayed on tofacitinib for 6 to 18 months and then had 6 months of follow-up off drug so that delayed response and recurrence could be assessed. In treated patients, disease severity was measured using the SALT score, which gives the percentage of scalp surface area affected. To study T cell clonal expansion in alopecia areata, the researchers applied high-throughput TCRbeta sequencing to both the C3H/HeJ mouse model and human patients. In humans, TCRbeta sequencing was performed on scalp tissue and on sorted CD4+ and CD8+ peripheral blood T cells from healthy controls and from patients with patchy or totalis/universalis alopecia areata. Biopsies were taken from tofacitinib-treated patients at baseline and again at 4 and 24 weeks into treatment, and several of those patients also had a later scalp biopsy. Scalp clonality was compared among normal scalp (n=4), patchy alopecia areata scalp (n=8), and alopecia totalis/universalis scalp (n=8). RNA was extracted with the PAXgene miRNA kit for fixed scalp, the miRNeasy kit for PBMCs, and the RNeasy kit for mouse skin. TCRbeta CDR3 regions were amplified by immunoSEQ multiplex PCR using 35 Vbeta forward and 13 Jbeta reverse primers.

V sheds 4 bases and J sheds 0 bases, leaving 17 bases between their ends. There are 17 amino acids in the CDR3, from cysteine to phenylalanine inclusive. CDR3 DNA only is kept here, 51 bases in frame from base 1. Reading the germline V gene (reference sequence) gives CDR1 SEHNR and CDR2 FQNEAQ. Overall study results and their limits: Unlike mouse skin, where gammadelta T cells dominate, normal human skin contains resident alphabeta T cells that get sequenced too, which complicates analysis of the scalp TCR repertoire. Compared with normal scalp, lesional scalp, particularly in alopecia totalis/universalis, had higher clonality and more expanded CD8+ clones, which suggests antigenic drive. The treated cohort was small, with a single nonresponder, so links between baseline CD8+ expansion and response need larger studies. Shared TCR sequences between patients were less evident than in mice, which may be partly attributable to HLA diversity in the patient population. Scalp clonality and the number of expanded CD8+ clones among the top 100 scalp clones were significantly decreased by tofacitinib. Many expanded lesional clones were found to persist in scalp and blood during tofacitinib treatment, and relapse after treatment cessation may be partly explained by this persistence.

Library construction relied on the immunoSEQ multiplex PCR assay. RNA was extracted from all samples and reverse transcribed into cDNA, which served as template for TCR sequencing. SuperScript III was used to make first-strand cDNA, primed with a 2:1 mix of oligo-dT and random hexamers. A synthetic immune receptor repertoire was used to assess amplification bias, and residual bias was removed computationally. The original pipeline was this. After raw reads were preprocessed to remove errors, the CDR3 was defined following IMGT conventions as running from the conserved cysteine to phenylalanine. To get clonality, Shannon entropy was normalized by log2 of the number of productive unique TCRs and the result was subtracted from 1. Whether scalp clones were CD4 or CD8 was inferred by matching scalp TCRbeta sequences against CD4 and CD8 repertoires sorted from blood. Imported from immuneACCESS, the table was reduced by TCRdb to in-frame sequences with V and J called. These copies leave out some clones; in studies compared against another copy, an unresolved V gene accounts for under half, and the cause of the remainder is not known. Clonal size and the V and J genes are those of that table, whereas D and trimming came from the DNA. For this sample there are around 170,000 clones; approximately 50% appear just once. The ten largest clones add up to over 9% of the sample.

The V and J genes are TRBV7-9 and TRBJ2-3, with a tentative D call of TRBD1 or TRBD2, each matching 7 bases. The clonotype was recovered from a human donor with alopecia areata. The starting material was CD8+ T cells sorted from blood, obtained at roughly week 53, from a patient treated with tofacitinib. The CDR3 corresponds to CASSSPPGGESTDTQYF. DNA sequence: TGTGCCAGCAGCTCGCCCCCAGGGGGGGAAAGCACAGATACGCAGTATTTT.